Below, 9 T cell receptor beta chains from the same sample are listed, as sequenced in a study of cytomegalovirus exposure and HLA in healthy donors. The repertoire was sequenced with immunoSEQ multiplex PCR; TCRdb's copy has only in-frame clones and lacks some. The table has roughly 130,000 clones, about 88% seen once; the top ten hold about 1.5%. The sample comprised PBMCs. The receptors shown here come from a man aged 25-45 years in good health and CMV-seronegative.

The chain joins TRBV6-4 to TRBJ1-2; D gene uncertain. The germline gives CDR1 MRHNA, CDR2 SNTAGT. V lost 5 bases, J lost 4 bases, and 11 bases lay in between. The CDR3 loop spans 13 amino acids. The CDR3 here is CASSFGVGYGYTF. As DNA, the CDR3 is TGTGCCAGCAGTTTCGGGGTTGGCTATGGCTACACCTTC.

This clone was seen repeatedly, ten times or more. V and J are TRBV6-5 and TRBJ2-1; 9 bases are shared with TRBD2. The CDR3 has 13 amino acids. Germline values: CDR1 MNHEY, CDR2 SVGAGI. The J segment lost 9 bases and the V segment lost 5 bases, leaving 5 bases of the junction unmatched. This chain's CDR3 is CASSEREAGEQFF. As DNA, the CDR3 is TGTGCCAGCAGTGAGCGGGAGGCTGGTGAGCAGTTCTTC.

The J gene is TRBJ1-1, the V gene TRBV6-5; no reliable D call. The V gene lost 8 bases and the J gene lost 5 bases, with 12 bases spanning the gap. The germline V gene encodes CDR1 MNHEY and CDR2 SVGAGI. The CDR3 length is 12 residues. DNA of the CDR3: TGTGCCAGCTCCGACGGCGGGACTGAAGCTTTCTTT. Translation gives CASSDGGTEAFF.

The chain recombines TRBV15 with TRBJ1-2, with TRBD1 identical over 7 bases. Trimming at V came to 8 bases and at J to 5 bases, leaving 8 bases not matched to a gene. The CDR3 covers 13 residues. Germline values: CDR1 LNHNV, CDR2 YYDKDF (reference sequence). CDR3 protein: CATRQGLEYGYTF. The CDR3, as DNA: TGTGCCACCCGACAGGGTTTAGAGTATGGCTACACCTTC.

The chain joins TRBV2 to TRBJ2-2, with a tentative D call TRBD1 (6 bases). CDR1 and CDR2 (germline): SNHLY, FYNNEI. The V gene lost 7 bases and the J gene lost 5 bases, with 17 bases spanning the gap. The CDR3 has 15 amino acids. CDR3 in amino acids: CASKGGSGRTGELFF. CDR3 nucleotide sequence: TGTGCCAGCAAAGGGGGTTCGGGACGAACCGGGGAGCTGTTTTTT. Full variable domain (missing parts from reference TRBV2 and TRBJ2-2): EPEVTQTPSHQVTQMGQEVILRCVPISNHLYFYWYRQILGQKVEFLVSFYNNEISEKSEIFDDQFSVERPDGSNFTLKIRSTKLEDSAMYFCASKGGSGRTGELFFGEGSRLTVL.

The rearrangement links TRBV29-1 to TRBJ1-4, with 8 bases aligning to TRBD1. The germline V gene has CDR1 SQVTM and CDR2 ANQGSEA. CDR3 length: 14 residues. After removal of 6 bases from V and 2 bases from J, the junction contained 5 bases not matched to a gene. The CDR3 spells CSVAGGYTNEKLFF. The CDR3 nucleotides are TGCAGCGTCGCAGGGGGCTACACTAATGAAAAACTGTTTTTT. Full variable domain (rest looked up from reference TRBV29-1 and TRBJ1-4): SAVISQKPSRDICQRGTSLTIQCQVDSQVTMMFWYRQQPGQSLTLIATANQGSEATYESGFVIDKFPISRPNLTFSTLTVSNMSPEDSSIYLCSVAGGYTNEKLFFGSGTQLSVL.

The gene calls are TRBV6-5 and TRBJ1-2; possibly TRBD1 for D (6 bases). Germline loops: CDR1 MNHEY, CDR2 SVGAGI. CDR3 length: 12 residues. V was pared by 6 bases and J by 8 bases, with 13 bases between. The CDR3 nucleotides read TGTGCCAGCAGGTTGGGGGCCTACGGCTACACCTTC. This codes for CASRLGAYGYTF.

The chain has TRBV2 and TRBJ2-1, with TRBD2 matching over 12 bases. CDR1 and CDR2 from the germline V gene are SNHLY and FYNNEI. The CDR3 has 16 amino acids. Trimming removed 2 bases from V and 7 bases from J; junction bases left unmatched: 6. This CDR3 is CASSERLAGVRNEQFF. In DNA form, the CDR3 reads TGTGCCAGCAGTGAAAGACTAGCGGGAGTGAGGAATGAGCAGTTCTTC.

CDR3 sequence: CASSEVSSGLTDTQYF. CDR3 bases: TGTGCCAGCAGTGAAGTCTCTAGCGGGCTCACAGATACGCAGTATTTT. The J gene is TRBJ2-3, the V gene TRBV2; TRBD2 matches at 8 bases. The germline V gene encodes CDR1 SNHLY and CDR2 FYNNEI. V trimming: 1 base; J trimming: 2 bases; junction bases outside the gene matches: 5. This CDR3 spans 16 amino acids.